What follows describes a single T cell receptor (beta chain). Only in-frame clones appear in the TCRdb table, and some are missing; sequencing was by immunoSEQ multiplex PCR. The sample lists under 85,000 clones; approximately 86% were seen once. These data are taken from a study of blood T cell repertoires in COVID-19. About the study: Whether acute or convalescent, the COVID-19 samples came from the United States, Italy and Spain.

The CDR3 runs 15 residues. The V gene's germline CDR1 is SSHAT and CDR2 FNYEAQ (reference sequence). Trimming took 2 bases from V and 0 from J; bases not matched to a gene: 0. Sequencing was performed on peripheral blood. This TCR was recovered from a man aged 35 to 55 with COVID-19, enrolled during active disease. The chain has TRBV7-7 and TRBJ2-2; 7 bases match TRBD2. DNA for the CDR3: TGTGCCAGCAGCTTAAGCGGGACGAACACCGGGGAGCTGTTTTTT. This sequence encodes CASSLSGTNTGELFF.